These 10 T cell receptor beta chains share one sample of origin, sequenced in a study of shared clonotypes between healthy human individuals (dated by TCRdb to 2019 to 2021). Library preparation employed the immunoSEQ multiplex PCR assay. Sourced from immuneACCESS, this table was stored by TCRdb with only in-frame sequences that have V and J called. A share of the clones is absent; for the studies checked, an unresolved V gene accounts for under half, and the remainder has no known explanation. The sample yields around 1.1 million clones; 77% were counted once. The ten largest clones take up 0.89% of the sample. Sequences were obtained from memory CD4+ T cells from PBMCs. The meaning of the sample's cell subset or site label: CD45RA-negative fraction. Every receptor here comes from a man younger than 35 in good health. Some clones in this sample may be carry-over from other donors' samples.

Concerning this clone itself: This likely traces to a read error, being one base from a far larger clone. CDR3 in amino acids: CASSVQETQYF. CDR3 in DNA: TGTGCCAGCAGTGTTCAAGAGACCCAGTACTTC. The V call is TRBV6-1, the J call TRBJ2-5, with D uncertain. The CDR3 runs 11 residues. Per germline, CDR1 MNHNS and CDR2 SASEGT. Trimming removed 4 bases from V and 2 bases from J, with 2 bases in between.

The chain recombines TRBV28 with TRBJ1-2; D call uncertain. V lost 3 bases and J lost 5, with 10 bases in between. The CDR3 covers 13 residues. Germline V CDR1 and CDR2: MDHEN, SYDVKM. The CDR3 nucleotides are TGTGCCAGCAGTTTGCCCGACTATTATGGCTACACCTTC. This codes for CASSLPDYYGYTF.

The chain uses TRBV7-3 and TRBJ2-2; D uncertain. The V end lost 4 bases, the J end lost 1 base, and 13 bases lay between the germline ends. The CDR3 spans 16 residues. Per the germline V gene, CDR1 is SGHTA and CDR2 is FQGTGA. The CDR3 coding sequence is TGTGCCAGCAGCTCCCAGGTTACCGGGAACACCGGGGAGCTGTTTTTT. This gives the protein CASSSQVTGNTGELFF.

The V call is TRBV28, the J call TRBJ2-1, with D possibly being TRBD1 (6 bases). Between the trimmed V and J ends, which lost 4 bases and 11 bases, there was a span of 12 bases. Germline V gene data show CDR1 as MDHEN and CDR2 as SYDVKM. This CDR3 spans 12 amino acids. The CDR3 nucleotides read TGTGCCAGCAGTTCCGACAGGCGGAAGCAGTTCTTC. Protein: CASSSDRRKQFF.

In its sample, this clone was seen a few times. The identical CDR3 is also encoded by other nucleotide sequences in the sample. V usage is TRBV7-9 and J usage is TRBJ2-5; 8 bases map to TRBD2. With V trimmed by 5 bases and J by 3 bases, 2 bases remained unmatched. The CDR3 sequence is 13 residues long. Germline CDR1 is SEHNR and CDR2 is FQNEAQ (reference sequence). The CDR3 DNA sequence: TGTGCCAGCAGCCGGGGGGGGAAAGAGACCCAGTACTTC. Amino acids: CASSRGGKETQYF.

The genes are TRBV6-6 and TRBJ2-5, with TRBD2 identical over 7 bases. The CDR3 consists of 16 residues. Germline values: CDR1 MNHNY, CDR2 SVGAGI (reference sequence). J gave up 2 bases and V 6 bases, and 12 bases lay outside the gene matches. CDR3 DNA: TGTGCCAGCAGAAAGACTAGCTTGGGTCCTCAAGAGACCCAGTACTTC. It translates to CASRKTSLGPQETQYF.

This rearrangement joins TRBV7-9 to TRBJ1-5; D gene unclear. The CDR3 loop spans 16 amino acids. CDR1 is SEHNR and CDR2 is FQNEAQ in the germline V gene (reference sequence). Between the trimmed V and J ends, which lost 4 bases and 4 bases, there was a span of 17 bases. As DNA, the CDR3 is TGTGCCAGCAGCTCCCGGGAGGCTGCGGGGAATCAGCCCCAGCATTTT. Its translation: CASSSREAAGNQPQHF. The variable domain in full, completed from reference TRBV7-9 and TRBJ1-5, reads DTGVSQNPRHKITKRGQNVTFRCDPISEHNRLYWYRQTLGQGPEFLTYFQNEAQLEKSRLLSDRFSAERPKGSFSTLEIQRTEQGDSAMYLCASSSREAAGNQPQHFGDGTRLSIL.

This clone was found once. The rearrangement links TRBV10-1 to TRBJ2-7, with 7 bases lining up with TRBD2. CDR1 and CDR2 from the germline V gene are WNHNN and SYGVQD (reference sequence). V was pared by 3 bases and J by 3 bases, with 8 bases of the junction left unmatched. This CDR3 has 15 amino acids. CDR3 in DNA: TGCGCCAGCAGTGACGGCGGGGGTCTGAACTACGAGCAGTACTTC. Encoded protein: CASSDGGGLNYEQYF.

This clone has just a few counts. The chain uses TRBV19 and TRBJ2-2; D might be TRBD1 or TRBD2, each matching 5 bases. Germline V gives CDR1 LNHDA, CDR2 SQIVND (reference sequence). V was clipped by 9 bases and J by 3 bases, with 14 bases between them. CDR3 length: 14 residues. The chain's CDR3 is CASMGVRDTGELFF. DNA for the CDR3: TGTGCCAGCATGGGGGTCCGGGACACCGGGGAGCTGTTTTTT. Full variable domain (outside the CDR3, taken from reference TRBV19 and TRBJ2-2): DGGITQSPKYLFRKEGQNVTLSCEQNLNHDAMYWYRQDPGQGLRLIYYSQIVNDFQKGDIAEGYSVSREKKESFPLTVTSAQKNPTAFYLCASMGVRDTGELFFGEGSRLTVL.

In this sample, this clone turned up a few times. The genes are TRBV5-1 and TRBJ2-2; 9 bases line up with TRBD2. The CDR3 runs 14 residues. Germline V gene data show CDR1 as SGHRS and CDR2 as YFSETQ. The J segment lost 9 bases and the V segment lost 0 bases, leaving 3 bases of the junction unmatched. Here the CDR3 DNA reads TGCGCCAGCAGCTTGGGTCTAGCGGGGCGGGAGCTGTTTTTT. It specifies CASSLGLAGRELFF.